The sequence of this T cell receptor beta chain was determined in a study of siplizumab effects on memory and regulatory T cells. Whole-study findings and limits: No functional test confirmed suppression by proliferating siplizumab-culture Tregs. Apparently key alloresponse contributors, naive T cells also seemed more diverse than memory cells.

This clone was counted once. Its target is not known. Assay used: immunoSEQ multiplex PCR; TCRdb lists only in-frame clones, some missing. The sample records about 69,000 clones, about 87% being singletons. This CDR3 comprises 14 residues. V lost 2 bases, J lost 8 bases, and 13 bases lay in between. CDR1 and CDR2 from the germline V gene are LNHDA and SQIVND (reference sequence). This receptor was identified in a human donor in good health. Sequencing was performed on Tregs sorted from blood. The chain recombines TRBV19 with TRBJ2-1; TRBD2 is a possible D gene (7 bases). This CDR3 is CASSIYREGDEQFF. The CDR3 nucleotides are TGTGCCAGTAGTATATACAGGGAGGGCGATGAGCAGTTCTTC.